The TCR beta chain under discussion was sequenced for a study of blood T cell repertoires in COVID-19. The wider study: Sites in the United States, Italy and Spain provided acute and convalescent COVID-19 samples. T cells, B-cell-depleted T cells, or PBMCs provided the cDNA or gDNA that served as material.

There are 16 residues in the CDR3. V was clipped by 6 bases and J by 1 base; unmatched bases: 4. Germline V gives CDR1 KGHDR, CDR2 SFDVKD. Study processing details: By means of reference gene primer amplification, nucleated cell counts were estimated. Repertoires were generated with immunoSEQ multiplex PCR, while TCRdb's copy carries only in-frame clones and drops some. The DNA was the basis for D and trimming; V, J and clone size are from that table. The sample lists some 120,000 clones, 82% occurring once. V gene TRBV24-1 combines with J gene TRBJ1-5; the match to TRBD1 covers 11 bases. The specimen was peripheral blood. This TCR came from a man aged 70-80 years with acute or convalescent COVID-19. The DNA of the CDR3 is TGTGCCACCAGTCCACGGGACAGGGGGAGCAATCAGCCCCAGCATTTT. It translates to CATSPRDRGSNQPQHF.